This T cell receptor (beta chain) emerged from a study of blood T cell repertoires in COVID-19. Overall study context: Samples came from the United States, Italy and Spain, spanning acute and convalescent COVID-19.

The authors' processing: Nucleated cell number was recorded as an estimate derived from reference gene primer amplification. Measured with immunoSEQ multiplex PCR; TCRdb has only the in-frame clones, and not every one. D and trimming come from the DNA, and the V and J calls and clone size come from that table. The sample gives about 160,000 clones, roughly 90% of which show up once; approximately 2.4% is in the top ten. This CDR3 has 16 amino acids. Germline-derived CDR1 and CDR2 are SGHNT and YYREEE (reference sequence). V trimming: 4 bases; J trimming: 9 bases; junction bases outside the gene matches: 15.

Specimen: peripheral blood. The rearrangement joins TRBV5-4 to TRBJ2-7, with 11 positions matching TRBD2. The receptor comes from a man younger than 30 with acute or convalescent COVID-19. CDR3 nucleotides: TGTGCCAGCAGCCTCCGTCTAGCGGGGGGTGGGAACGGGCAGTACTTC. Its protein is CASSLRLAGGGNGQYF.